This T cell receptor (beta chain) was sequenced for a study of technical replicates of blood from several donors. Clones were sequenced by immunoSEQ multiplex PCR, and TCRdb holds only the in-frame ones, with some missing. The sample lists some 60,000 clones, just under 90% occurring once. Germline V CDR1 and CDR2: SGHDT, YYEEEE. Trimming removed 4 bases at V and 3 bases at J, with 5 bases between. The CDR3 is made up of 11 amino acids. This chain joins TRBV5-6 and TRBJ2-7; D is undetermined. The sequenced sample was PBMCs. The TCR originated in a human donor in good health. Some clones in this sample may be carry-over from other donors' samples. The chain's CDR3 is CASSGHYEQYF. The CDR3, as DNA: TGTGCCAGCAGCGGCCACTACGAGCAGTACTTC. The complete variable domain, with remaining parts taken from reference TRBV5-6 and TRBJ2-7, reads DAGVTQSPTHLIKTRGQQVTLRCSPKSGHDTVSWYQQALGQGPQFIFQYYEEEERQRGNFPDRFSGHQFPNYSSELNVNALLLGDSALYLCASSGHYEQYFGPGTRLTVT.